This TCR beta chain originates from a study of cytomegalovirus exposure and HLA in healthy donors. The germline V gene encodes CDR1 MDHEN and CDR2 SYDVKM. J was trimmed by 4 bases and V by 2 bases; bases with no gene match: 2. This CDR3 region has 16 residues. Primers for the PCR totalled 60 Vbeta and 13 Jbeta. As originally analysed: In a later analysis, the count reached approximately 80 million unique TCR beta chains, with 10 million to 11 million shared. Sequenced by immunoSEQ multiplex PCR; TCRdb stores in-frame clones only, minus some. The D gene and trimming were derived from the DNA, and the V and J assignments and clone size from that table. The profile shows around 160,000 clones, roughly 66% of them singletons.

This sequence was found in a woman aged 18-30 years in good health and CMV-seronegative. This sequence joins TRBV28 and TRBJ2-4, with TRBD2 matching over 13 bases. The sample taken for sequencing was PBMCs. This CDR3 is CASSLGTSGEKNIQYF. The CDR3 nucleotides are TGTGCCAGCAGTTTAGGGACTAGCGGGGAGAAAAACATTCAGTACTTC.